This T cell receptor (beta chain) appears in the sequencing data of a study of cytomegalovirus exposure and HLA in healthy donors. Amplification used 60 Vbeta primers and 13 Jbeta primers. Libraries were prepared by immunoSEQ multiplex PCR; TCRdb keeps only in-frame clonotypes and omits some of them. This sample has roughly 220,000 clones; under 70% occur once, and the top ten carry less than 3%. Germline V gene lookup returns CDR1 SGHVS and CDR2 FQNEAQ. The length of the CDR3 is 13 residues. Trimming stripped 5 bases from V and 2 bases from J, with 10 bases between. A few counts support this clone. Sequencing input: PBMCs. The chain employs TRBV7-8 and TRBJ2-7, with a possible D match to TRBD2 (5 bases). The sequence came from a man aged 35-49 years in good health and CMV-seropositive. CDR3 amino acids: CASSPRGTYEQYF. The CDR3 coding sequence is TGTGCCAGCAGCCCCCGAGGGACCTACGAGCAGTACTTC.